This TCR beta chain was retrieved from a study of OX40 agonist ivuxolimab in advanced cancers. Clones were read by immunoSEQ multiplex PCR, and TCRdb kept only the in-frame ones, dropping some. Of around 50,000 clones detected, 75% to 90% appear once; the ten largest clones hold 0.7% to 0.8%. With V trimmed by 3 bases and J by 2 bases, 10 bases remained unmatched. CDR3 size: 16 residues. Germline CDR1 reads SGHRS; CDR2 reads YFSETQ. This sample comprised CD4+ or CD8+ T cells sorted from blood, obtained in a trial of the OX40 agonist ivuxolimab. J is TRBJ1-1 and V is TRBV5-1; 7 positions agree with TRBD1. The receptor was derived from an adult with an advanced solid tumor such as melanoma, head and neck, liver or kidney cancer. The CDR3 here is CASSWNPGQRNTEAFF. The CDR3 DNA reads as TGCGCCAGCAGCTGGAATCCGGGACAGCGAAACACTGAAGCTTTCTTT. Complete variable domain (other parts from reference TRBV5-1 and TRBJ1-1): KAGVTQTPRYLIKTRGQQVTLSCSPISGHRSVSWYQQTPGQGLQFLFEYFSETQRNKGNFPGRFSGRQFSNSRSEMNVSTLELGDSALYLCASSWNPGQRNTEAFFGQGTRLTVV.